This T cell receptor beta chain was profiled in a study of T cell responses to AZD1222 COVID-19 vaccine. Study results and caveats: White British donors predominated, females outnumbered males, and clonal diversity was possibly underestimated. Baseline seropositivity occurred in only six or seven AZD1222 recipients.

For this clone: The antigen remains undetermined.

The table came from immunoSEQ multiplex PCR; TCRdb's copy has only in-frame clones and leaves some out. The sample lists more than 140,000 clones; 80% to 90% were seen once. Trimming left V 2 bases short and J 7 bases short, with 9 bases between. Germline V gene sequence: CDR1 LNHDA, CDR2 SQIVND (reference sequence). The CDR3 has 13 residues. The source of this sequence is an adult in good health. The chain recombines TRBV19 with TRBJ2-1; D unclear. The sequencing used peripheral blood, collected on day 0 of AZD1222 vaccination. CDR3 sequence (DNA): TGTGCCAGTAGTATACCCGGAAGGAATGAGCAGTTCTTC. Protein: CASSIPGRNEQFF.